Each of the 14 T cell receptor beta chains below was sequenced from the same sample in a study of blood T cell repertoires in COVID-19. Some clones are missing from TCRdb's copy, which holds only in-frame ones; the method was immunoSEQ multiplex PCR. The sample carries tens of thousands of clones, approximately 80% recorded once. Input material: peripheral blood. The receptors here all came from a man older than 75 with active or convalescent COVID-19.

The rearrangement links TRBV6-2 or TRBV6-3 to TRBJ2-1, with a possible D match to TRBD2 (6 bases). In germline, CDR1 is MNHEY, CDR2 SVGEGT. Trimming cost V 3 bases and J 3 bases, with 12 bases left between them. This CDR3 spans 15 amino acids. The CDR3 sequence: CASSYTGDLYNEQFF. CDR3 bases: TGTGCCAGCAGTTATACGGGGGACCTCTACAATGAGCAGTTCTTC.

This chain connects TRBV5-8 to TRBJ2-3; TRBD2 aligns across 14 bases. The CDR3 is made up of 20 amino acids. V shed 3 bases, J shed 8 bases, and the junction held 20 bases outside the gene matches. Germline V CDR1 and CDR2: SGHTS, YDEGEE. Here the CDR3 DNA reads TGTGCCAGCAGCTGGACGGGGACTAGCGGGAGTATCTTACAAGGAGTTACGCAGTATTTT. Translation: CASSWTGTSGSILQGVTQYF.

The chain carries TRBV3-1 (or the pseudogene TRBV3-2) and TRBJ1-5, with 7 bases lining up with TRBD1. The CDR3 sequence is 13 residues long. J gave up 10 bases and V 2 bases, and 5 bases lay outside the gene matches. The V gene's germline CDR1 is LGHDT and CDR2 YNNKEL (reference sequence). CDR3: CASSQQGGPPQHF. Here the CDR3 DNA reads TGTGCCAGCAGCCAACAGGGGGGCCCCCCCCAGCATTTT.

This rearrangement joins TRBV27 to TRBJ2-3; 9 bases agree with TRBD2. CDR3 length: 17 residues. Germline V gene sequence: CDR1 MNHEY, CDR2 SMNVEV (reference sequence). V was pared by 4 bases and J by 3 bases, with 11 bases of the junction left unmatched. In DNA form, the CDR3 reads TGTGCCAGCAGTTCACGTCCATCTAGCGGGACGACAGATACGCAGTATTTT. It encodes CASSSRPSSGTTDTQYF.

The chain links TRBV28 to TRBJ2-2; no reliable D call. The CDR3 spans 14 residues. The ends were cut back, 4 bases at V and 2 bases at J, with 8 bases in the middle. CDR1 is MDHEN, CDR2 SYDVKM, per germline. The CDR3 DNA is TGTGCCAGCAGTTACGACATAAACACCGGGGAGCTGTTTTTT. This encodes CASSYDINTGELFF.

The genes are TRBV4-1 and TRBJ2-5; D not certain. V shed 5 bases and J shed 5 bases, with 12 bases lying between them. CDR1 is MGHRA, CDR2 YSYEKL, per germline. The CDR3 sequence is 13 residues long. In nucleotides, the CDR3 is TGCGCCAGCAGCTTATCGGTCGGGGAGACCCAGTACTTC. This codes for CASSLSVGETQYF.

V is TRBV7-6 and J is TRBJ1-4; TRBD1 aligns across 8 bases. This CDR3 comprises 17 residues. Looked up from germline, CDR1 is SGHVS and CDR2 is FNYEAQ. With V trimmed by 6 bases and J by 0 bases, 9 bases remained unmatched. The CDR3: CASSMGTGLTTNEKLFF. CDR3 in DNA: TGTGCCAGCAGTATGGGGACAGGACTTACAACTAATGAAAAACTGTTTTTT.

The CDR3 nucleotides read TGCGCCAGCAACCAAGCACCGAACACCGGGGAGCTGTTTTTT. Translation gives CASNQAPNTGELFF. The V call is TRBV10-2, the J call TRBJ2-2; D ambiguous. CDR1 and CDR2 from the germline V gene are WSHSY and SAAADI. Trimming shortened V by 7 bases and J by 0 bases, and 9 bases separated the two germline ends. The CDR3 has 14 amino acids.

This chain links TRBV20-1 with TRBJ2-3; possibly TRBD2 for D (5 bases). In germline, CDR1 is DFQATT, CDR2 SNEGSKA (reference sequence). CDR3 length: 11 residues. Between the trimmed V and J ends, which lost 6 bases and 8 bases, there was a span of 12 bases. This CDR3 reads CSAARTLTQYF. The CDR3 DNA is TGCAGTGCGGCCAGGACTCTTACGCAGTATTTT.

V usage is TRBV10-3 and J usage is TRBJ2-5; maybe TRBD1 (6 bases). Germline V CDR1 and CDR2: ENHRY, SYGVKD. With 10 bases removed from V and 1 base from J, the gap between germline ends came to 16 bases. The CDR3 runs to 14 residues. As DNA, the CDR3 is TGTGCCAGCTCTCAGGGACATACCCAAGAGACCCAGTACTTC. Translation: CASSQGHTQETQYF.

J is TRBJ2-5 and V is TRBV30, with D tentatively TRBD1 (5 bases). This CDR3 is 13 amino acids long. Trimming left V 1 base short and J 5 bases short, with 11 bases between. Looked up from germline, CDR1 is GTSNPN and CDR2 is SVGIG (reference sequence). CDR3 coding DNA: TGTGCCTGGAGTGCCGGCAGGGTCGAGACCCAGTACTTC. Protein: CAWSAGRVETQYF.

CDR3 coding DNA: TGTGCCAGCAGCTTAGCTATACCGGGACAGACTAATGAAAAACTGTTTTTT. Protein sequence: CASSLAIPGQTNEKLFF. The chain uses TRBV7-9 and TRBJ1-4; 7 positions match TRBD1. V was clipped by 0 bases and J by 2 bases; unmatched bases: 6. CDR1 SEHNR and CDR2 FQNEAQ come from the germline V gene (reference sequence). The CDR3 is made up of 17 amino acids.

This CDR3 is CASSTQRDAYEQYF. The DNA for the CDR3 is TGTGCCAGCAGTACGCAGCGGGACGCCTACGAGCAGTACTTC. The V gene is TRBV27, the J gene TRBJ2-7, with 7 bases lining up with TRBD2. Germline V CDR1 and CDR2: MNHEY, SMNVEV (reference sequence). This CDR3 has 14 residues. V trimming: 5 bases; J trimming: 2 bases; junction bases outside the gene matches: 6.

This clone was recorded only once. This rearrangement joins TRBV5-1 to TRBJ2-1, with 9 bases lining up with TRBD2. Germline V gene data show CDR1 as SGHRS and CDR2 as YFSETQ. V shed 1 base, J shed 10 bases, and the junction held 12 bases outside the gene matches. This CDR3 has 16 amino acids. Here the CDR3 reads CASSLLSAGGGWEQFF. For the CDR3, the DNA is TGCGCCAGCAGCTTGCTGTCGGCGGGAGGGGGATGGGAGCAGTTCTTC.